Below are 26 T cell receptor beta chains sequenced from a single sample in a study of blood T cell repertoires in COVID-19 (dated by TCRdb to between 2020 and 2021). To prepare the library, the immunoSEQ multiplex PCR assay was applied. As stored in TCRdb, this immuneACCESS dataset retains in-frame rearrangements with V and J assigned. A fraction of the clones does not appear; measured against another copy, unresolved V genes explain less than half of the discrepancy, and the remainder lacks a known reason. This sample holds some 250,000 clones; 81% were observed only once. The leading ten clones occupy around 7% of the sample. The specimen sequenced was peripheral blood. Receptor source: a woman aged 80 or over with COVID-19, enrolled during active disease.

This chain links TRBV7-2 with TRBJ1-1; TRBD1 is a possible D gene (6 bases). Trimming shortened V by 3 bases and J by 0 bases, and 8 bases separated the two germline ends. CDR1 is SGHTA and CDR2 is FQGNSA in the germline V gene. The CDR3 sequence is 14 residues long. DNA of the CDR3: TGTGCCAGCAGCTTCAGGGGAATGAACACTGAAGCTTTCTTT. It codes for CASSFRGMNTEAFF.

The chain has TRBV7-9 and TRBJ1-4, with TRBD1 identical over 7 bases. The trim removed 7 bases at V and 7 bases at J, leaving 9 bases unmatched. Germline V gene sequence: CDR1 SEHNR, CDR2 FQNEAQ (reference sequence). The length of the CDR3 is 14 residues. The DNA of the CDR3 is TGTGCCAGCACCTATACAGGGGTGGGTGAAAAACTGTTTTTT. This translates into CASTYTGVGEKLFF.

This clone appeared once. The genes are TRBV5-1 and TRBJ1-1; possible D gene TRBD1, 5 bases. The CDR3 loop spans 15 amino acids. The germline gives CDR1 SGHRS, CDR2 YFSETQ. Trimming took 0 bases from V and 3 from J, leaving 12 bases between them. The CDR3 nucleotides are TGCGCCAGCAGCTTGGTTGTGGGGCAGGACACTGAAGCTTTCTTT. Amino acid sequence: CASSLVVGQDTEAFF.

This CDR3 is CASSLTVNYGYTF. The DNA for the CDR3 is TGCGCCAGCAGCTTGACAGTTAACTATGGCTACACCTTC. The chain couples TRBV5-1 to TRBJ1-2; D is uncertain. Trimming took 1 base from V and 1 from J, leaving 5 bases between them. Germline V gene sequence: CDR1 SGHRS, CDR2 YFSETQ. There are 13 residues in the CDR3.

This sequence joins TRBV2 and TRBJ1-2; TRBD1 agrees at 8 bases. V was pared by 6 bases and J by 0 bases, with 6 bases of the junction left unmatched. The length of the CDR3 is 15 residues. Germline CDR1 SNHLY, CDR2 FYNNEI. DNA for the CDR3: TGTGCCAGCAGGTCAGGGGGCTTCCCTAACTATGGCTACACCTTC. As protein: CASRSGGFPNYGYTF.

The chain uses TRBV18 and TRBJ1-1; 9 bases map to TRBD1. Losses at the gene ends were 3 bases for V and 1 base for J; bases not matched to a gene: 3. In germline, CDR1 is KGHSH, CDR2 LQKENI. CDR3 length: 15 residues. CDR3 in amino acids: CASSPRQGENTEAFF. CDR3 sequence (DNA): TGTGCCAGCTCACCGAGACAGGGGGAGAACACTGAAGCTTTCTTT.

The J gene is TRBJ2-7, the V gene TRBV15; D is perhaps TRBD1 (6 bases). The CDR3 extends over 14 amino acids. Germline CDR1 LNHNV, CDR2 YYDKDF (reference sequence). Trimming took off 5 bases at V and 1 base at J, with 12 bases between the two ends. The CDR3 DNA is TGTGCCACCAGCGGTCGAACAGGGTCCTACGAGCAGTACTTC. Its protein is CATSGRTGSYEQYF.

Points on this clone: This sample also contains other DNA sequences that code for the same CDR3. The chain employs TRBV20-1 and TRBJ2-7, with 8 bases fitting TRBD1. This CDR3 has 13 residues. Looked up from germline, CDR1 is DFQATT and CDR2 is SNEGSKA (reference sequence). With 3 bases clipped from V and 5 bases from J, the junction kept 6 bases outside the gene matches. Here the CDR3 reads CSASGTGGNEQYF. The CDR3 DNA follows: TGCAGTGCTAGTGGAACAGGGGGGAACGAGCAGTACTTC.

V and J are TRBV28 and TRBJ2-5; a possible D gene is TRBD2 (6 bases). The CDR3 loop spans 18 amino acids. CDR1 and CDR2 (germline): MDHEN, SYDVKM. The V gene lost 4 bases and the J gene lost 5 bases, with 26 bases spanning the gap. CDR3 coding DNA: TGTGCCAGCAGTTCCGGAACCTTCGGGACTGCTCTGCCGGAGACCCAGTACTTC. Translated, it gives CASSSGTFGTALPETQYF.

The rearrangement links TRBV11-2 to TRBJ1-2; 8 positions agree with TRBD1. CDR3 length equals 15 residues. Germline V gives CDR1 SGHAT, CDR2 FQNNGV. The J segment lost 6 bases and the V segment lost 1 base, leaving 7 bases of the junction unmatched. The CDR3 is CASSLARGRGDGYTF. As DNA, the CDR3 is TGTGCCAGCAGCTTAGCCAGGGGGCGCGGGGATGGCTACACCTTC.

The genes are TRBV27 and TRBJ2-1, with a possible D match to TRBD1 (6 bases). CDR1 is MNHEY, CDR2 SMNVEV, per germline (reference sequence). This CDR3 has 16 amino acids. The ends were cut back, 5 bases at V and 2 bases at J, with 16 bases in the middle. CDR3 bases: TGTGCCAGCAGTCCTCGGACAGCTAATGCCTACAATGAGCAGTTCTTC. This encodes CASSPRTANAYNEQFF.

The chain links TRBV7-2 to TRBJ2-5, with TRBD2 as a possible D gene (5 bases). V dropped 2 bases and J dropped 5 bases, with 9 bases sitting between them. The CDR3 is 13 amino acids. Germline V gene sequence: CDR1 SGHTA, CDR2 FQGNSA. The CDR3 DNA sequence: TGTGCCAGCAGCTTAAGGACTCTCGAGACCCAGTACTTC. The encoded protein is CASSLRTLETQYF.

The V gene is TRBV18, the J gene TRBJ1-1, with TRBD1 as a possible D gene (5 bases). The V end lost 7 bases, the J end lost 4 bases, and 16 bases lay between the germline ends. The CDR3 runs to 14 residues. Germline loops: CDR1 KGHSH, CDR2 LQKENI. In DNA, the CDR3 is TGTGCCAGCTTGCCACAGGCTGGGGCCACTGAAGCTTTCTTT. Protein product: CASLPQAGATEAFF.

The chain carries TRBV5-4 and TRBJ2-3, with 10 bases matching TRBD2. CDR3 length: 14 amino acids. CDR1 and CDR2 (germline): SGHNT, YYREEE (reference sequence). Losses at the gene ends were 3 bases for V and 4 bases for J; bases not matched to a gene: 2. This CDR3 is CASSYGTSADTQYF. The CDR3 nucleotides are TGTGCCAGCAGCTACGGGACTAGCGCAGATACGCAGTATTTT.

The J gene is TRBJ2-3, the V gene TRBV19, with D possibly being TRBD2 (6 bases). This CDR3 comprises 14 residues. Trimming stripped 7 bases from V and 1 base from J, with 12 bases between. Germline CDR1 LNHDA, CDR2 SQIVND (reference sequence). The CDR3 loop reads CASKERRGTDTQYF. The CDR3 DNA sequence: TGTGCCAGTAAGGAGAGGAGGGGCACAGATACGCAGTATTTT. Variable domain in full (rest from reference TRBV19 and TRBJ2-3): DGGITQSPKYLFRKEGQNVTLSCEQNLNHDAMYWYRQDPGQGLRLIYYSQIVNDFQKGDIAEGYSVSREKKESFPLTVTSAQKNPTAFYLCASKERRGTDTQYFGPGTRLTVL.

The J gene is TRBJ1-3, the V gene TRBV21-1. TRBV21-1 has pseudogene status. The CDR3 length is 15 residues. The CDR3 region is CASSKAGGTGNTIYF. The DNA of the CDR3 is TGTGCCAGCAGCAAAGCTGGGGGGACGGGAAACACCATATATTTT.

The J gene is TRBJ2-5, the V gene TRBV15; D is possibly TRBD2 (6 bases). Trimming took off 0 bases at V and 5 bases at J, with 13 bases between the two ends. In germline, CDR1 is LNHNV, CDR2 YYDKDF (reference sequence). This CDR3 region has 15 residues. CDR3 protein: CATSRDLGGSETQYF. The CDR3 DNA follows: TGTGCCACCAGCAGAGATCTCGGAGGGTCCGAGACCCAGTACTTC.

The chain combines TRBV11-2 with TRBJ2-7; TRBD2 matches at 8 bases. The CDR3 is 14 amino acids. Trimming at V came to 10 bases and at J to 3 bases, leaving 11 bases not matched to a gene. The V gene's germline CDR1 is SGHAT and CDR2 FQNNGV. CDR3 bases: TGTGCCACCACCCAGGGACTAGGCGACTACGAGCAGTACTTC. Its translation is CATTQGLGDYEQYF.

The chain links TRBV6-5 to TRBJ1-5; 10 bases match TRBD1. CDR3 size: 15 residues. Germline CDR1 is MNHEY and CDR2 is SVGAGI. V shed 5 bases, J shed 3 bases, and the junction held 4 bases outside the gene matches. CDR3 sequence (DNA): TGTGCCAGCAGTCTCGGGACAGGGGTCAATCAGCCCCAGCATTTT. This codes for CASSLGTGVNQPQHF.

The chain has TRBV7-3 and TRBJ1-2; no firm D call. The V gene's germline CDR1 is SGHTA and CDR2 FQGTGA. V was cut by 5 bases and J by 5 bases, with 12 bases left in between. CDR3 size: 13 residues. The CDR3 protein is CASSPGGRYGYTF. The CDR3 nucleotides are TGTGCCAGCAGCCCCGGAGGACGGTATGGCTACACCTTC.

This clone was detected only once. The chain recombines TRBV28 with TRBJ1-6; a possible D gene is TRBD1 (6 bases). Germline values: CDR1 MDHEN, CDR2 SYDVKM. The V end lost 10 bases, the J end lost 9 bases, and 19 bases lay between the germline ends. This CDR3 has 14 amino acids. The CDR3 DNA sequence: TGTGCCACCCGAGGGGGTGAGACCTCTTCACCCCTCCACTTT. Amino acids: CATRGGETSSPLHF.

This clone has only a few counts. Written as DNA, the CDR3 is TGTGCCAGCAGCTTGGCTAGCGTGGAGCAGTTCTTC. This translates into CASSLASVEQFF. The rearrangement uses TRBV5-4 and TRBJ2-1, with a tentative D call TRBD2 (6 bases). CDR1 is SGHNT, CDR2 YYREEE, per germline (reference sequence). V lost 0 bases and J lost 10, with 8 bases in between. The CDR3 runs 12 residues.

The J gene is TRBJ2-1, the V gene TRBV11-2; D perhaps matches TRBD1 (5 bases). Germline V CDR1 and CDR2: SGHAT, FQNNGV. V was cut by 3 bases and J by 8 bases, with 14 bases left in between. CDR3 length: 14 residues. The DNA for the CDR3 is TGTGCCAGCAGCTTGGGGCCGACTTTCGATGAGCAGTTCTTC. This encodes CASSLGPTFDEQFF.

DNA for the CDR3: TGTGCCAGCAGCCCCCGACAGGCGAGCTCCTACAATGAGCAGTTCTTC. Translated: CASSPRQASSYNEQFF. This sequence joins TRBV11-2 and TRBJ2-1; D possibly corresponds to TRBD1 (6 bases). Germline V gives CDR1 SGHAT, CDR2 FQNNGV. The V end was cut by 5 bases, the J end by 0 bases, with 14 bases between. This CDR3 region has 16 residues.

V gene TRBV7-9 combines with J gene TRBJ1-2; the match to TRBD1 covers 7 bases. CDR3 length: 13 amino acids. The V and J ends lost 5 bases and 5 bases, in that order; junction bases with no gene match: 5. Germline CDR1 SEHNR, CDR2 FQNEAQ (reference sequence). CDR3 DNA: TGTGCCAGCAGCCTGGGACAGCCGTATGGCTACACCTTC. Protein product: CASSLGQPYGYTF. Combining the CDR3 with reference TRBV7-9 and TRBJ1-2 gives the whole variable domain DTGVSQNPRHKITKRGQNVTFRCDPISEHNRLYWYRQTLGQGPEFLTYFQNEAQLEKSRLLSDRFSAERPKGSFSTLEIQRTEQGDSAMYLCASSLGQPYGYTFGSGTRLTVV.

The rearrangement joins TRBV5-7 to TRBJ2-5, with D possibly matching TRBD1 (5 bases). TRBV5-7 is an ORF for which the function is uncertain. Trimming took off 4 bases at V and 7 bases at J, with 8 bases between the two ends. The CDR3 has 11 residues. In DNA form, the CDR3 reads TGTGCCAGCAGCGCTAGGGGGACCCAGTACTTC. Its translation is CASSARGTQYF.